This TCR beta chain was documented in a study of OX40 agonist ivuxolimab in advanced cancers. The table came from immunoSEQ multiplex PCR; TCRdb's copy has only in-frame clones and leaves some out. The sample lists around 15,000 clones; roughly 92% were seen once. This clone was counted between two and nine times. The antigen is not known. Study conclusions and caveats: Also present in some nonresponders was a low level of normalized T-cell clonal expansion.

This CDR3 region has 14 residues. V was shortened by 6 bases and J by 3 bases, with 12 bases between the two germline ends. The V gene's germline CDR1 is MDHEN and CDR2 SYDVKM. The sequence was collected from an adult with an advanced solid tumor such as melanoma, head and neck, liver or kidney cancer. Sample: CD4+ or CD8+ T cells sorted from blood, taken in a trial of the OX40 agonist ivuxolimab. V is TRBV28 and J is TRBJ1-5; D unresolved. CDR3 nucleotide sequence: TGTGCCAGCAGGTGGGCAGGCCTCAATCAGCCCCAGCATTTT. Protein product: CASRWAGLNQPQHF.